One sample yielded the 2 T cell receptor beta chains listed below, sequenced in a study of cytomegalovirus exposure and HLA in healthy donors (dated by TCRdb to between 2016 and 2019). Libraries were built with the immunoSEQ multiplex PCR assay. For the multiplex PCR, a mixture combining 60 forward primers for TCR Vbeta segments and 13 reverse primers for TCR Jbeta segments was used. TCRdb mirrors the immuneACCESS table, restricted to in-frame sequences. Some clones are absent from its copies; in checked studies, under half trace to an unresolved V gene, and the reason for the others is unknown. For this sample there are around 100,000 clones; 73% appear just once. The ten largest clonotypes hold nearly 0.9% of the sample. The source material was PBMCs. The receptors shown here come from a young woman in good health and CMV-seronegative.

This clone was observed a single time. V usage is TRBV9 and J usage is TRBJ1-2, with D perhaps matching TRBD1 (5 bases). V was shortened by 8 bases and J by 3 bases, with 14 bases between the two germline ends. CDR1 and CDR2 (germline): SGDLS, YYNGEE. The CDR3 is made up of 13 amino acids. DNA for the CDR3: TGTGCCAGTGCCCCTGCAGGGCACTATGGCTACACCTTC. Amino acids: CASAPAGHYGYTF. Variable domain in full (rest from reference TRBV9 and TRBJ1-2): DSGVTQTPKHLITATGQRVTLRCSPRSGDLSVYWYQQSLDQGLQFLIQYYNGEERAKGNILERFSAQQFPDLHSELNLSSLELGDSALYFCASAPAGHYGYTFGSGTRLTVV.

The chain links TRBV6-6 to TRBJ1-1, with 12 bases lining up with TRBD1. This CDR3 spans 16 amino acids. Germline V CDR1 and CDR2: MNHNY, SVGAGI (reference sequence). Trimming cost V 5 bases and J 4 bases; bases outside gene matches: 8. CDR3 nucleotide sequence: TGTGCCAGCAGTAAACTCGGGACAGGGGGCAGCACTGAAGCTTTCTTT. Translated: CASSKLGTGGSTEAFF.